One T cell receptor (beta chain) is described in this entry. This record comes from a study of control samples from healthy donors and cancer patients. Sequenced by immunoSEQ multiplex PCR; TCRdb stores in-frame clones only, minus some. The data contain about 94,000 clones, approximately 90% of them seen just once; the ten biggest clones take up over 3%. V lost 4 bases to trimming and J lost 2 bases; unmatched junction nucleotides: 4. The germline V gene has CDR1 SGHKS and CDR2 YYEKEE (reference sequence). This CDR3 region has 14 residues. V and J are TRBV5-5 and TRBJ1-1, with TRBD1 identical over 8 bases. Sample: blood. This TCR came from a woman between 18 and 29 years old in good health. The DNA of the CDR3 is TGTGCCAGCAGCCCTGGACAGGGAAACACTGAAGCTTTCTTT. Translation gives CASSPGQGNTEAFF.